Shown below are 25 T cell receptor beta chains from a single sample sequenced in a study of CD8 T cells in ankylosing spondylitis. These receptors' antigens are unknown. TCRdb reanalysed the 5' RACE reads using MiXCR and keeps one entry per CDR3 protein. Seen here are approximately 540,000 distinct CDR3 sequences, approximately 11% observed once, and the top ten hold under 7.5%. Study results and caveats: A motif of 8 or 9 highly homologous TCR beta variants was seen as apparently characteristic of ankylosing spondylitis blood.

The source material was blood, either unsorted or a sorted T cell fraction (not recorded which). These receptors were taken from a male donor with ankylosing spondylitis.

V and J are TRBV12-3 or TRBV12-4 and TRBJ1-1, with 9 bases that match TRBD1. With V trimmed by 2 bases and J by 10 bases, 8 bases remained unmatched. This CDR3 is 14 amino acids long. The CDR3 DNA reads as TGTGCCAGCAGTTTACGAGACAGGGGGGGATCAGCTTTCTTT. Its protein is CASSLRDRGGSAFF.

In regard to this clonotype: This may come from a read error, since a much larger clone is one base off. This chain uses TRBV18 with TRBJ2-5; D gene ambiguous. V shed 0 bases and J shed 5 bases, with 13 bases lying between them. The CDR3 length is 15 residues. The germline CDR1 and CDR2 sequences are KGHSH and LQKENI. The CDR3 loop reads CASSPPGLSGETQYF. In nucleotides, the CDR3 is TGTGCCAGCTCACCACCTGGCCTAAGTGGCGAGACCCAGTACTTC. Together with reference TRBV18 and TRBJ2-5, the CDR3 gives the full variable domain: NAGVMQNPRHLVRRRGQEARLRCSPMKGHSHVYWYRQLPEEGLKFMVYLQKENIIDESGMPKERFSAEFPKEGPSILRIQQVVRGDSAAYFCASSPPGLSGETQYFGPGTRLLVL.

The chain carries TRBV20-1 and TRBJ2-2; 13 positions match TRBD2. This CDR3 has 15 residues. The V gene end was trimmed by 6 bases and the J gene end by 5 bases; junction bases not matched to a gene: 6. Germline V gene sequence: CDR1 DFQATT, CDR2 SNEGSKA (reference sequence). The CDR3 region has the DNA TGCAGTGCCTTGACTAGCGGGAGGTCGACCGGGGAGCTGTTTTTT. Its protein is CSALTSGRSTGELFF.

This clonotype was counted between two and nine times. V is TRBV7-8 and J is TRBJ2-7; D not resolved. The V gene lost 4 bases and the J gene lost 3 bases, with 16 bases spanning the gap. CDR1 is SGHVS and CDR2 is FQNEAQ in the germline V gene. CDR3 length equals 15 residues. DNA for the CDR3: TGTGCCAGCAGCTACCAGGAACACGAGGTCTACGAGCAGTACTTC. Translation gives CASSYQEHEVYEQYF.

This clonotype was detected a few times. This rearrangement joins TRBV6-1 to TRBJ1-1; no reliable D call. Germline CDR1 MNHNS, CDR2 SASEGT. The CDR3 sequence is 13 residues long. V was shortened by 8 bases and J by 3 bases, with 13 bases between the two germline ends. CDR3 loop: CASGSETYTEAFF. The CDR3 nucleotides read TGTGCCAGCGGCTCAGAGACCTACACTGAAGCTTTCTTT.

This clonotype was observed a few times. V and J are TRBV7-6 and TRBJ1-1; 9 nucleotides line up with TRBD1. The germline gives CDR1 SGHVS, CDR2 FNYEAQ. This CDR3 has 16 amino acids. After removal of 4 bases from V and 3 bases from J, the junction contained 9 bases not matched to a gene. The CDR3, as DNA: TGTGCCAGCAGCTGGGACAGGGAAAATAGGGACACTGAAGCTTTCTTT. This codes for CASSWDRENRDTEAFF.

The rearrangement uses TRBV27 and TRBJ2-1; D might be TRBD1 (6 bases). The CDR3 extends over 16 amino acids. V was clipped by 5 bases and J by 0 bases, with 14 bases between them. The germline V gene has CDR1 MNHEY and CDR2 SMNVEV (reference sequence). Here the CDR3 DNA reads TGTGCCAGCAGTCCCTCACAGGGACCCTCCTACAATGAGCAGTTCTTC. Amino acids: CASSPSQGPSYNEQFF.

Only a few counts were recorded for this clonotype. The chain carries TRBV20-1 and TRBJ2-3, with D perhaps TRBD1 or TRBD2 (6 bases each). V dropped 7 bases and J dropped 0 bases, with 14 bases sitting between them. From germline, CDR1 is DFQATT and CDR2 SNEGSKA (reference sequence). This CDR3 spans 14 amino acids. This chain's CDR3 is CSERGVVSTDTQYF. In DNA, the CDR3 is TGCAGTGAGAGGGGGGTGGTGAGCACAGATACGCAGTATTTT.

This clonotype was seen only a few times. The rearrangement uses TRBV3-1 and TRBJ2-3; no clear D gene. The germline V gene has CDR1 LGHDT and CDR2 YNNKEL (reference sequence). CDR3 length equals 15 residues. V lost 1 base to trimming and J lost 4 bases, with 12 bases between them. CDR3: CASSQVVDTPDTQYF. CDR3 bases: TGTGCCAGCAGCCAAGTGGTGGATACCCCAGATACGCAGTATTTT.

V usage is TRBV7-8 and J usage is TRBJ2-7; possible D gene TRBD1, 5 bases. Per the germline V gene, CDR1 is SGHVS and CDR2 is FQNEAQ. CDR3 size: 16 residues. The germline V and J ends were trimmed by 2 bases and 2 bases, with 16 bases remaining between them. In DNA form, the CDR3 reads TGTGCCAGCAGCTTAATAGGGCAGGGTGGCACCTACGAGCAGTACGTC. It translates to CASSLIGQGGTYEQYV.

This clonotype was seen a few times. The CDR3 here is CASSPTPYEQYF. The CDR3 nucleotides read TGTGCCAGCAGCCCGACCCCCTACGAGCAGTACTTC. This chain links TRBV7-9 with TRBJ2-7; D uncertain. Germline V lookup: CDR1 SEHNR, CDR2 FQNEAQ (reference sequence). The germline V and J ends were trimmed by 5 bases and 2 bases, with 7 bases remaining between them. CDR3 length: 12 amino acids.

The chain joins TRBV5-1 to TRBJ2-3, with 7 bases that match TRBD2. The CDR3 is 16 amino acids. The V segment lost 0 bases and the J segment 3 bases; nucleotides outside the gene matches: 7. The germline V gene encodes CDR1 SGHRS and CDR2 YFSETQ. For the CDR3, the DNA is TGCGCCAGCAGCTTGGATCCGGGACTATCTACAGATACGCAGTATTTT. Amino acid sequence: CASSLDPGLSTDTQYF.

V and J are TRBV4-2 and TRBJ2-2; no clear D gene. The V gene lost 3 bases and the J gene lost 9 bases, with 14 bases spanning the gap. The length of the CDR3 is 14 residues. Germline V gene lookup returns CDR1 LGHNA and CDR2 YNFKEQ. The CDR3 nucleotides are TGTGCCAGCAGCCAGTGGGCCCAAGGGCGGGAGCTGTTTTTT. Its protein product is CASSQWAQGRELFF.

The chain is built from TRBV6-2 or TRBV6-3 and TRBJ2-7; a weak D match, TRBD2 (5 bases). Trimming cost V 7 bases and J 6 bases, with 16 bases left between them. The length of the CDR3 is 13 residues. Germline V gives CDR1 MNHEY, CDR2 SVGEGT. The CDR3 DNA is TGTGCCAGCACTAGAGGGTATAAGGGCGAGCAGTACGTC. Translation: CASTRGYKGEQYV.

The rearrangement links TRBV18 to TRBJ1-6, with D uncertain. The V and J ends lost 6 bases and 6 bases respectively, with 12 bases between them. This CDR3 has 14 amino acids. Germline-derived CDR1 and CDR2 are KGHSH and LQKENI. The CDR3, as DNA: TGTGCCAGCTCTCCCCTCGAGGGTAATTCACCCCTCCACTTT. Residues: CASSPLEGNSPLHF.

The genes are TRBV5-4 and TRBJ2-3, with 12 bases identical to TRBD2. Germline CDR1 is SGHNT and CDR2 is YYREEE (reference sequence). V trimming: 0 bases; J trimming: 6 bases; junction bases outside the gene matches: 8. The CDR3 is 17 residues long. This CDR3 is CASSLVLTSGSSDTQYF. CDR3 bases: TGTGCCAGCAGCTTGGTCCTGACTAGCGGGAGTTCCGATACGCAGTATTTT.

This chain links TRBV3-1 with TRBJ2-3; TRBD1 is a possible D gene (6 bases). Per germline, CDR1 LGHDT and CDR2 YNNKEL (reference sequence). V was clipped by 4 bases and J by 0 bases, with 20 bases between them. There are 18 residues in the CDR3. CDR3 loop: CASSLQDSTFASTDTQYF. DNA of the CDR3: TGTGCCAGCAGCCTCCAGGACAGCACCTTCGCTAGCACAGATACGCAGTATTTT.

The sample holds a few counts of this clonotype. The germline gene is not matched at one end of the junction; a read error may be the cause. CDR3 amino acids: CASREDPSYNEQFF. CDR3 DNA sequence: TGTGCCAGCAGAGAAGACCCCTCGTACAATGAGCAGTTCTTC. The chain uses TRBV2 and TRBJ2-1; D unclear. The CDR3 spans 14 residues. Germline CDR1 SNHLY, CDR2 FYNNEI.

This clonotype has a handful of counts. The chain employs TRBV14 and TRBJ2-3; D unresolved. This CDR3 spans 15 amino acids. The germline CDR1 and CDR2 sequences are SGHDN and FVKESK. V was trimmed by 5 bases and J by 0 bases, leaving 12 bases between them. Here the CDR3 reads CASSFTWISTDTQYF. DNA for the CDR3: TGTGCCAGCAGCTTTACATGGATTAGCACAGATACGCAGTATTTT.

The chain is built from TRBV7-6 and TRBJ2-1; TRBD2 agrees at 11 bases. The V and J ends lost 7 bases and 5 bases, in that order; junction bases with no gene match: 7. CDR1 and CDR2 from the germline V gene are SGHVS and FNYEAQ. The CDR3 runs to 15 residues. The CDR3 loop reads CASTPVAGGHNEQFF. CDR3 DNA sequence: TGTGCCAGCACCCCAGTAGCGGGAGGGCACAATGAGCAGTTCTTC.

This clonotype was observed many times. This chain joins TRBV12-3 or TRBV12-4 and TRBJ2-7, with D maybe TRBD1 (6 bases). V lost 4 bases to trimming and J lost 2 bases, with 12 bases between them. This CDR3 contains 14 residues. The CDR3 DNA is TGTGCCAGCAGTTCCCCGGACAGTCCCTACGAGCAGTACGTC. Translating gives CASSSPDSPYEQYV.

This clonotype occurred a few times. This chain connects TRBV11-2 to TRBJ2-7, with no clear D. CDR3 length equals 14 residues. Germline-derived CDR1 and CDR2 are SGHAT and FQNNGV. Trimming took off 1 base at V and 4 bases at J, with 11 bases between the two ends. The chain's CDR3 is CASSLGPRMYEQYV. The CDR3, as DNA: TGTGCCAGCAGCTTAGGCCCGAGAATGTACGAGCAGTACGTC.

The V and J genes are TRBV27 and TRBJ2-4; TRBD2 matches 10 bases. After removal of 2 bases from V and 0 bases from J, the junction contained 7 bases not matched to a gene. The germline gives CDR1 MNHEY, CDR2 SMNVEV (reference sequence). The CDR3 runs to 18 residues. The CDR3 loop is CASSLTLAGVRAKNIQYF. In DNA form, the CDR3 reads TGTGCCAGCAGTTTAACGCTAGCGGGAGTGAGAGCCAAAAACATTCAGTACTTC.

This clonotype has only one observation. J is TRBJ2-7 and V is TRBV6-2 or TRBV6-3, with no clear D. Germline V gene data show CDR1 as MNHEY and CDR2 as SVGEGT. Trimming removed 5 bases from V and 0 bases from J, with 5 bases in between. The CDR3 loop spans 12 amino acids. DNA for the CDR3: TGTGCCAGCAGTGGCAGCTCCTACGAGCAGTACGTC. As protein: CASSGSSYEQYV.

The chain joins TRBV4-1 to TRBJ2-5; tentative D call: TRBD1 (8 bases). The V end lost 2 bases, the J end lost 5 bases, and 12 bases lay between the germline ends. CDR1 and CDR2 from the germline V gene are MGHRA and YSYEKL. The CDR3 is 14 residues long. CDR3 residues: CASSQTGGAETQYF. The CDR3 DNA follows: TGCGCCAGCAGCCAAACAGGGGGGGCGGAGACCCAGTACTTC.